Shown below are 31 T cell receptor beta chains from a single sample sequenced in a study of cytomegalovirus exposure and HLA in healthy donors. Repertoires were generated with immunoSEQ multiplex PCR, while TCRdb's copy carries only in-frame clones and drops some. Counted here are about 76,000 clones, around 94% occurring once; the ten biggest clones make up approximately 2%. Material: PBMCs. These receptors originate from a woman under 30 in good health and CMV-seropositive.

The chain joins TRBV6-1 to TRBJ1-4, with TRBD1 matching over 7 bases. The germline V gene encodes CDR1 MNHNS and CDR2 SASEGT. The CDR3 sequence is 19 residues long. Unmatched junction bases numbered 14, after V lost 0 bases and J lost 4 bases. CDR3 bases: TGTGCCAGCAGTGAAGCGCAGTTTAGTAGGGGGCAGGGTAATGAAAAACTGTTTTTT. Its translation is CASSEAQFSRGQGNEKLFF.

This clone was seen a single time. Here the CDR3 reads CASGAGVYEQFF. The CDR3 DNA sequence: TGTGCCAGTGGTGCGGGAGTTTATGAGCAGTTCTTC. The V gene is TRBV19, the J gene TRBJ2-1, with TRBD2 matching over 7 bases. V dropped 8 bases and J dropped 8; count of bases not matched to a gene: 6. Germline V gives CDR1 LNHDA, CDR2 SQIVND (reference sequence). The CDR3 runs to 12 residues.

The CDR3 DNA sequence: TGTGCCAGCAGCCCGGGACTAGCGGGAGGTGGCGATACGCAGTATTTT. The encoded protein is CASSPGLAGGGDTQYF. J is TRBJ2-3 and V is TRBV9, with TRBD2 matching over 15 bases. The CDR3 has 16 residues. With V trimmed by 4 bases and J by 6 bases, 6 bases remained unmatched. Germline loops: CDR1 SGDLS, CDR2 YYNGEE.

The V and J genes are TRBV5-1 and TRBJ1-5; 7 nucleotides line up with TRBD1. This CDR3 has 15 amino acids. The J segment lost 0 bases and the V segment lost 4 bases, leaving 4 bases of the junction unmatched. The V gene's germline CDR1 is SGHRS and CDR2 YFSETQ. CDR3 in DNA: TGCGCCAGCAGCCTGGGACAGAATAGCAATCAGCCCCAGCATTTT. Translated, it gives CASSLGQNSNQPQHF.

The V and J genes are TRBV19 and TRBJ1-5; TRBD1 is a possible D gene (5 bases). The CDR3 is 13 amino acids. Trimming left V 7 bases short and J 6 bases short, with 13 bases between. The germline gives CDR1 LNHDA, CDR2 SQIVND (reference sequence). This CDR3 reads CASKSRAGQPQHF. The CDR3 DNA reads TGTGCCAGTAAATCCAGGGCTGGTCAGCCCCAGCATTTT.

J is TRBJ2-2 and V is TRBV5-1; D perhaps matches TRBD1 (7 bases). Germline lookup yields CDR1 SGHRS and CDR2 YFSETQ. The V and J ends lost 6 bases and 5 bases respectively, with 17 bases between them. The CDR3 contains 15 residues. The CDR3 DNA follows: TGCGCCAGCACCATCAGGGGGGCAGGTACCGGGGAGCTGTTTTTT. Protein sequence: CASTIRGAGTGELFF.

This sequence joins TRBV7-9 and TRBJ2-5; 9 bases map to TRBD2. The CDR3 contains 18 residues. The junction had 13 bases not matched to a gene; V was cut back by 5 bases and J by 0 bases. Germline V gene data show CDR1 as SEHNR and CDR2 as FQNEAQ (reference sequence). Written as DNA, the CDR3 is TGTGCCAGCAGCGTAAAGGGACTAGCTATTTTCCACCAAGAGACCCAGTACTTC. It translates to CASSVKGLAIFHQETQYF. Full variable domain (remainder filled in from reference TRBV7-9 and TRBJ2-5): DTGVSQNPRHKITKRGQNVTFRCDPISEHNRLYWYRQTLGQGPEFLTYFQNEAQLEKSRLLSDRFSAERPKGSFSTLEIQRTEQGDSAMYLCASSVKGLAIFHQETQYFGPGTRLLVL.

The chain employs TRBV11-2 and TRBJ2-1; the D gene is possibly TRBD2 (6 bases). Trimming took 7 bases from V and 1 from J, leaving 11 bases between them. CDR3 length: 14 residues. Germline loops: CDR1 SGHAT, CDR2 FQNNGV. Here the CDR3 reads CASNWGRSYNEQFF. In DNA, the CDR3 is TGTGCCAGCAACTGGGGGAGGTCCTACAATGAGCAGTTCTTC.

This clone showed up just once. This sequence joins TRBV2 and TRBJ1-4, with 10 bases identical to TRBD1. Trimming cost V 8 bases and J 3 bases; bases outside gene matches: 6. Germline loops: CDR1 SNHLY, CDR2 FYNNEI. This CDR3 spans 15 amino acids. The CDR3 protein is CASGDRGRANEKLFF. The CDR3 coding sequence is TGTGCCAGCGGGGACAGGGGTCGGGCTAATGAAAAACTGTTTTTT. Variable domain in full (rest from reference TRBV2 and TRBJ1-4): EPEVTQTPSHQVTQMGQEVILRCVPISNHLYFYWYRQILGQKVEFLVSFYNNEISEKSEIFDDQFSVERPDGSNFTLKIRSTKLEDSAMYFCASGDRGRANEKLFFGSGTQLSVL.

The genes are TRBV10-3 and TRBJ2-1; 9 bases are shared with TRBD1. Per germline, CDR1 ENHRY and CDR2 SYGVKD. This CDR3 is 19 amino acids long. Germline trimming cut 3 bases from V and 2 bases from J; bases unmatched to any gene: 14. The CDR3 DNA reads as TGTGCCATCAGTGATATTTTACTGACAGGGGGGGAAACCTACAATGAGCAGTTCTTC. Translation gives CAISDILLTGGETYNEQFF.

This chain links TRBV2 with TRBJ1-1; D unresolved. CDR3 size: 15 residues. The V and J ends lost 7 bases and 1 base respectively, with 16 bases between them. Germline CDR1 reads SNHLY; CDR2 reads FYNNEI. CDR3 protein: CASTIGRTKNTEAFF. The CDR3 DNA is TGTGCCAGCACGATTGGAAGGACTAAGAACACTGAAGCTTTCTTT. Together with reference TRBV2 and TRBJ1-1, the CDR3 gives the full variable domain: EPEVTQTPSHQVTQMGQEVILRCVPISNHLYFYWYRQILGQKVEFLVSFYNNEISEKSEIFDDQFSVERPDGSNFTLKIRSTKLEDSAMYFCASTIGRTKNTEAFFGQGTRLTVV.

The gene calls are TRBV6-5 and TRBJ2-2; D is uncertain. The CDR3 sequence is 14 residues long. Deletions cut 0 bases from V and 5 bases from J, with 7 bases between. From germline, CDR1 is MNHEY and CDR2 SVGAGI. DNA of the CDR3: TGTGCCAGCAGTTACTCGAGTAAGACCGGGGAGCTGTTTTTT. This translates into CASSYSSKTGELFF.

This rearrangement joins TRBV2 to TRBJ1-3, with D unclear. V lost 6 bases and J 1 base, leaving 16 bases between the germline ends. The CDR3 sequence is 16 residues long. CDR1 is SNHLY, CDR2 FYNNEI, per germline. CDR3 coding DNA: TGTGCCAGCAGCCGATCGGGTAGGGAGTCTGGAAACACCATATATTTT. This encodes CASSRSGRESGNTIYF.

The count of this clone is one. The chain carries TRBV9 and TRBJ2-1, with D perhaps TRBD2 (5 bases). Between the trimmed V and J ends, which lost 3 bases and 9 bases, there was a span of 13 bases. This CDR3 contains 13 residues. Germline V gene lookup returns CDR1 SGDLS and CDR2 YYNGEE. The CDR3 protein is CASSGGLGGEQFF. CDR3 coding DNA: TGTGCCAGCAGCGGAGGGCTCGGAGGTGAGCAGTTCTTC.

The V call is TRBV5-1, the J call TRBJ2-2; TRBD2 matches 11 bases. The germline V gene encodes CDR1 SGHRS and CDR2 YFSETQ. V shed 0 bases, J shed 7 bases, and the junction held 5 bases outside the gene matches. The CDR3 extends over 16 amino acids. CDR3 sequence (DNA): TGCGCCAGCAGCTTGGTACTAGCGGGAGCTGGCGGGGAGCTGTTTTTT. Translated: CASSLVLAGAGGELFF.

V gene TRBV5-8 combines with J gene TRBJ1-5; 9 bases line up with TRBD1. Germline-derived CDR1 and CDR2 are SGHTS and YDEGEE. The V gene end was trimmed by 4 bases and the J gene end by 7 bases; junction bases not matched to a gene: 6. This CDR3 has 14 amino acids. CDR3 protein: CASSAGQGGQPQHF. DNA of the CDR3: TGTGCCAGCAGCGCGGGACAGGGAGGCCAGCCCCAGCATTTT.

The chain is built from TRBV4-1 and TRBJ1-4; D remains ambiguous. CDR1 and CDR2 from the germline V gene are MGHRA and YSYEKL. The CDR3 runs to 14 residues. Trimming removed 0 bases at V and 4 bases at J, with 6 bases between. The CDR3 loop reads CASSQDSGNEKLFF. DNA for the CDR3: TGCGCCAGCAGCCAAGATTCGGGTAATGAAAAACTGTTTTTT.

The chain joins TRBV6-1 to TRBJ1-2; the match to TRBD1 covers 8 bases. The length of the CDR3 is 14 residues. Trimming at V came to 5 bases and at J to 0 bases, leaving 2 bases not matched to a gene. Germline lookup yields CDR1 MNHNS and CDR2 SASEGT. The chain's CDR3 is CASSMDRANYGYTF. In nucleotides, the CDR3 is TGTGCCAGCAGTATGGACAGGGCTAACTATGGCTACACCTTC.

CDR3 residues: CASGEPRGGTDTQYF. For the CDR3, the DNA is TGTGCCAGCGGAGAACCCCGGGGGGGCACAGATACGCAGTATTTT. The genes are TRBV5-4 and TRBJ2-3; 7 nucleotides match TRBD2. After removal of 7 bases from V and 1 base from J, the junction contained 9 bases not matched to a gene. Germline loops: CDR1 SGHNT, CDR2 YYREEE (reference sequence). This CDR3 has 15 amino acids. The variable domain in full, completed from reference TRBV5-4 and TRBJ2-3, reads ETGVTQSPTHLIKTRGQQVTLRCSSQSGHNTVSWYQQALGQGPQFIFQYYREEENGRGNFPPRFSGLQFPNYSSELNVNALELDDSALYLCASGEPRGGTDTQYFGPGTRLTVL.

CDR3 in DNA: TGTGCCAGCAGTTCACAGGGAGCTGAAGCTTTCTTT. Its protein is CASSSQGAEAFF. The chain joins TRBV25-1 to TRBJ1-1, with TRBD1 as a possible D gene (6 bases). The germline V gene encodes CDR1 MGHDK and CDR2 SYGVNS. This CDR3 region has 12 residues. V lost 5 bases and J lost 6, with 10 bases in between.

The V gene is TRBV25-1, the J gene TRBJ2-1; 11 bases are shared with TRBD1. Germline CDR1 is MGHDK and CDR2 is SYGVNS. The V segment lost 3 bases and the J segment 4 bases; nucleotides outside the gene matches: 2. The CDR3 is 15 residues long. The CDR3 sequence is CASSEGDRGYNEQFF. For the CDR3, the DNA is TGTGCCAGCAGTGAGGGGGACAGGGGGTACAATGAGCAGTTCTTC.

This sequence joins TRBV7-9 and TRBJ2-1, with a weak D call TRBD1 (7 bases). Germline V gene lookup returns CDR1 SEHNR and CDR2 FQNEAQ (reference sequence). V was trimmed by 5 bases and J by 5 bases, leaving 16 bases between them. This CDR3 is 15 amino acids long. Here the CDR3 DNA reads TGTGCCAGCAGCCGTACGCGGGACAGAGACAATGAGCAGTTCTTC. Its protein is CASSRTRDRDNEQFF.

This rearrangement joins TRBV10-2 to TRBJ2-7; TRBD1 aligns across 9 bases. CDR3 length: 17 amino acids. V shed 6 bases, J shed 2 bases, and the junction held 14 bases outside the gene matches. Germline V CDR1 and CDR2: WSHSY, SAAADI. The CDR3 here is CASRTSGQGRNPYEQYF. The CDR3 coding sequence is TGCGCCAGCAGGACCTCAGGACAGGGGAGGAACCCCTACGAGCAGTACTTC.

The CDR3 coding sequence is TGTGCCAGCAGTTACTCGTCTTCCCTCGATCAGCCCCAGCATTTT. Translation: CASSYSSSLDQPQHF. The chain links TRBV6-5 to TRBJ1-5, with D unresolved. Germline lookup yields CDR1 MNHEY and CDR2 SVGAGI. CDR3 length equals 15 residues. V lost 0 bases and J lost 5, with 11 bases in between.

The chain is built from TRBV29-1 and TRBJ2-1, with a weak D call TRBD1 (5 bases). Trimming left V 5 bases short and J 8 bases short, with 19 bases between. The CDR3 runs 14 residues. Germline values: CDR1 SQVTM, CDR2 ANQGSEA. The CDR3 is CSVWVRKIGDEQFF. As DNA, the CDR3 is TGCAGCGTTTGGGTACGCAAAATAGGGGATGAGCAGTTCTTC.

The chain carries TRBV7-2 and TRBJ2-7; D might be TRBD2 (7 bases). The V and J ends lost 4 bases and 6 bases respectively, with 19 bases between them. The length of the CDR3 is 15 residues. Germline assignment: CDR1 SGHTA and CDR2 FQGNSA. The CDR3 sequence: CASSSSYGGGPEQYF. The CDR3 DNA is TGTGCCAGCAGCTCCTCATATGGGGGGGGGCCCGAGCAGTACTTC.

The chain recombines TRBV4-2 with TRBJ1-2; tentative D call: TRBD1 (6 bases). The germline V and J ends were trimmed by 0 bases and 4 bases, with 12 bases remaining between them. Germline V gene data show CDR1 as LGHNA and CDR2 as YNFKEQ. The CDR3 runs 15 residues. CDR3: CASSQDNRDAYGYTF. The CDR3 bases are TGTGCCAGCAGCCAAGATAACAGGGACGCCTATGGCTACACCTTC.

This chain uses TRBV9 with TRBJ2-1, with TRBD2 as a possible D gene (7 bases). The germline V gene has CDR1 SGDLS and CDR2 YYNGEE. The CDR3 spans 17 residues. Trimming took off 2 bases at V and 8 bases at J, with 23 bases between the two ends. In DNA, the CDR3 is TGTGCCAGCAGCGTCTTTTCTGGCGGGAGAAGGGGGGATGAGCAGTTCTTC. Encoded protein: CASSVFSGGRRGDEQFF.

The V gene is TRBV2, the J gene TRBJ2-3, with unresolved D. The CDR3 consists of 15 residues. Between the trimmed V and J ends, which lost 4 bases and 2 bases, there was a span of 13 bases. Germline V lookup: CDR1 SNHLY, CDR2 FYNNEI. The CDR3 coding sequence is TGTGCCAGCAGTGTTAACAGACACTCCACAGATACGCAGTATTTT. It translates to CASSVNRHSTDTQYF.

The V and J genes are TRBV18 and TRBJ2-1; TRBD2 aligns across 12 bases. CDR1 and CDR2 from the germline V gene are KGHSH and LQKENI. V trimming: 3 bases; J trimming: 6 bases; junction bases outside the gene matches: 6. The CDR3 extends over 16 amino acids. As DNA, the CDR3 is TGTGCCAGCTCACCTCGACTAGCGGGAGAAGGCAATGAGCAGTTCTTC. Residues: CASSPRLAGEGNEQFF.

The rearrangement joins TRBV5-4 to TRBJ2-7, with 9 bases fitting TRBD1. Germline CDR1 and CDR2: SGHNT and YYREEE (reference sequence). V was pared by 3 bases and J by 2 bases, with 6 bases of the junction left unmatched. The CDR3 covers 15 residues. CDR3 nucleotide sequence: TGTGCCAGCAGCTCTCCGACAGGGGGGGCCTACGAGCAGTACTTC. It is translated as CASSSPTGGAYEQYF. Full variable domain (remainder filled in from reference TRBV5-4 and TRBJ2-7): ETGVTQSPTHLIKTRGQQVTLRCSSQSGHNTVSWYQQALGQGPQFIFQYYREEENGRGNFPPRFSGLQFPNYSSELNVNALELDDSALYLCASSSPTGGAYEQYFGPGTRLTVT.